These T cell receptor beta chains were read from a single sample in a study of cytomegalovirus exposure and HLA in healthy donors. The repertoire was sequenced with immunoSEQ multiplex PCR; TCRdb's copy has only in-frame clones and lacks some. The sample yields approximately 91,000 clones, roughly four fifths seen once. The sequenced material came from PBMCs. These receptors came from a human donor in good health. The CDR3 runs from the conserved cysteine through the conserved F or W. A D gene is named only where the DNA matches it firmly. Size values are once, few and many counts, or a class for expanded clones, and some rows have none.

clone_size	v_call	j_call	d_call	cdr3_aa	cdr3_nt
.	TRBV29-1	TRBJ1-2	.	CSVRAGAYGYTF	TGCAGCGTGAGGGCAGGCGCCTATGGCTACACCTTC
.	TRBV28	TRBJ1-5	.	CASSGTGRGVNQPQHF	TGTGCCAGCAGTGGCACAGGGAGAGGGGTCAATCAGCCCCAGCATTTT
once	TRBV7-2	TRBJ2-2	.	CASSNPRTSNTGELFF	TGTGCCAGCAGCAACCCTAGGACTTCTAACACCGGGGAGCTGTTTTTT
.	TRBV5-6	TRBJ1-2	.	CASSLEQAYGYTF	TGTGCCAGCAGCTTGGAGCAGGCCTATGGCTACACCTTC
.	TRBV7-2	TRBJ1-2	.	CASSLELGDHYGYTF	TGTGCCAGCAGCTTAGAATTGGGAGATCACTATGGCTACACCTTC
.	TRBV6-6	TRBJ1-5	TRBD1	CASTGTGANQPQHF	TGTGCCAGCACTGGGACAGGGGCCAATCAGCCCCAGCATTTT
.	TRBV28	TRBJ2-7	TRBD1	CASSLGQGGREQYF	TGTGCCAGCAGTTTGGGACAGGGTGGGAGGGAGCAGTACTTC
.	TRBV19	TRBJ1-2	.	CASSALRGMGGYTF	TGTGCCAGTAGTGCGCTAAGAGGAATGGGTGGCTACACCTTC
few	TRBV6-6	TRBJ1-1	.	CASSSVGSTEAFF	TGTGCCAGCAGTTCCGTCGGGAGCACTGAAGCTTTCTTT
.	TRBV30	TRBJ1-3	.	CAWSPAGYGSGNTIYF	TGTGCCTGGAGTCCAGCAGGGTATGGCTCTGGAAACACCATATATTTT
once	TRBV5-3	TRBJ2-4	.	CARRFMIVWEPFYIQYF	TGTGCCAGAAGGTTTATGATTGTGTGGGAGCCCTTTTACATTCAGTACTTC
.	TRBV5-1	TRBJ2-7	.	CASSITGYEQYF	TGCGCCAGCAGCATCACAGGGTACGAGCAGTACTTC
once	TRBV5-4	TRBJ2-1	TRBD1	CASRRTGGAYEQFF	TGTGCCAGCAGACGGACAGGGGGCGCGTATGAGCAGTTCTTC
.	TRBV27	TRBJ1-3	.	CASSLLASGNTIYF	TGTGCCAGCAGTTTGCTAGCCTCTGGAAACACCATATATTTT
.	TRBV2	TRBJ1-2	TRBD1	CASGEQGNLGYTF	TGTGCCAGCGGGGAACAGGGGAATCTTGGCTACACCTTC
once	TRBV7-2	TRBJ2-3	TRBD2	CASSALPGRATDTQYF	TGTGCCAGCAGCGCTCTCCCCGGGAGGGCTACAGATACGCAGTATTTT
.	TRBV5-4	TRBJ1-2	TRBD1	CASSSGQGLWLGYTF	TGTGCCAGCAGCTCGGGACAGGGCCTATGGTTGGGCTACACCTTC
.	TRBV27	TRBJ2-4	TRBD2	CASSGRATAKNIQYF	TGTGCCAGTAGCGGGAGGGCCACGGCCAAAAACATTCAGTACTTC
.	TRBV4-2	TRBJ2-7	TRBD1	CASSQDVGTGAYEQYF	TGTGCCAGCAGCCAAGATGTAGGGACAGGGGCCTACGAGCAGTACTTC
.	TRBV18	TRBJ1-5	TRBD1	CASSLSQGRNQPQHF	TGTGCCAGCTCACTTTCACAGGGGCGCAATCAGCCCCAGCATTTT
.	TRBV5-1	TRBJ2-1	.	CASSLVSGSSYNEQFF	TGCGCCAGCAGCTTGGTTTCGGGGAGCTCCTACAATGAGCAGTTCTTC
.	TRBV6-5	TRBJ2-7	TRBD1	CASSRQGITNYEQYF	TGTGCCAGCAGTAGACAGGGAATAACGAACTACGAGCAGTACTTC
.	TRBV5-3	TRBJ2-5	.	CARSSWRGGGRKETQYF	TGTGCCAGAAGCTCCTGGCGTGGGGGGGGCAGGAAAGAGACCCAGTACTTC
.	TRBV6-5	TRBJ2-1	TRBD1	CASSYGTDNEQFF	TGTGCCAGCAGTTACGGGACAGACAATGAGCAGTTCTTC
.	TRBV19	TRBJ2-5	.	CASSIRAQAQETQYF	TGTGCCAGTAGTATAAGAGCACAGGCACAAGAGACCCAGTACTTC